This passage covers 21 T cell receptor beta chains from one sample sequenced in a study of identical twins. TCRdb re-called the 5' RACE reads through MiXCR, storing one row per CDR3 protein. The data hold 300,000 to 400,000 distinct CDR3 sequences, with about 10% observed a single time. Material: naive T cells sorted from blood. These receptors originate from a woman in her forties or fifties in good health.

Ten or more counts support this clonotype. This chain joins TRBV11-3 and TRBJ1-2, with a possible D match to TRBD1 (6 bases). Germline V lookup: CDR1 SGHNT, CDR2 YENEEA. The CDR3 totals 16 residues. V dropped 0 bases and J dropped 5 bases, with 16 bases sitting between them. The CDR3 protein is CASSLEGRGGAYGYTF. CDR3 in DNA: TGTGCCAGCAGCTTAGAAGGCCGCGGGGGGGCTTATGGCTACACCTTC. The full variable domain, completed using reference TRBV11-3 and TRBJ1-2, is EAGVVQSPRYKIIEKKQPVAFWCNPISGHNTLYWYLQNLGQGPELLIRYENEEAVDDSQLPKDRFSAERLKGVDSTLKIQPAELGDSAVYLCASSLEGRGGAYGYTFGSGTRLTVV.

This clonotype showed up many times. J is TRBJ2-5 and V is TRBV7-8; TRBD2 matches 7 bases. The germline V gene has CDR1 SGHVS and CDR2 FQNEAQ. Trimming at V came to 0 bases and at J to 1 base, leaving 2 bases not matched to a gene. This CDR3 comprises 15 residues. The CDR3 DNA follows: TGTGCCAGCAGCTTAGCGCTAGCGGTCCAAGAGACCCAGTACTTC. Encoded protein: CASSLALAVQETQYF.

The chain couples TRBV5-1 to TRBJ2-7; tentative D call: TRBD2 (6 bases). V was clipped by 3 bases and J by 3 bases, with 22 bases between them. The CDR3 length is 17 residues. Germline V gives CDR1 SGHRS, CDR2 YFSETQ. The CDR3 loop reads CASSYQTAGRSYYEQYF. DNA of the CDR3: TGCGCCAGCAGCTATCAGACGGCCGGGAGAAGCTACTACGAGCAGTACTTC.

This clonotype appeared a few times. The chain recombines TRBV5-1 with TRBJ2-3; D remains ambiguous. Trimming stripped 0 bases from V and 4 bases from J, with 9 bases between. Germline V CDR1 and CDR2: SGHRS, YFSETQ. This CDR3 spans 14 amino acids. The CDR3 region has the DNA TGCGCCAGCAGCTTGGCCTCCAGCCCAGATACGCAGTATTTT. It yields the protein CASSLASSPDTQYF.

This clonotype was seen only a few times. CDR3 sequence: CASSLIPGQGDVGELFF. The CDR3 DNA reads as TGTGCCAGCAGCCTTATCCCGGGACAGGGGGATGTGGGGGAGCTGTTTTTT. The chain is built from TRBV7-2 and TRBJ2-2; 11 positions agree with TRBD1. V was pared by 5 bases and J by 8 bases, with 13 bases of the junction left unmatched. Germline-derived CDR1 and CDR2 are SGHTA and FQGNSA. The CDR3 runs to 17 residues.

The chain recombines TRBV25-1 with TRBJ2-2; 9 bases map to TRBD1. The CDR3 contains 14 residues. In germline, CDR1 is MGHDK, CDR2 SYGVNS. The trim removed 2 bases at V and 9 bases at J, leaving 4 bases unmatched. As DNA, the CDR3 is TGTGCCAGCAGTGAAATGGGACAGGGCCGGGAGCTGTTTTTT. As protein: CASSEMGQGRELFF. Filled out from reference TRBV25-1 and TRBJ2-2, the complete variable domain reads EADIYQTPRYLVIGTGKKITLECSQTMGHDKMYWYQQDPGMELHLIHYSYGVNSTEKGDLSSESTVSRIRTEHFPLTLESARPSHTSQYLCASSEMGQGRELFFGEGSRLTVL.

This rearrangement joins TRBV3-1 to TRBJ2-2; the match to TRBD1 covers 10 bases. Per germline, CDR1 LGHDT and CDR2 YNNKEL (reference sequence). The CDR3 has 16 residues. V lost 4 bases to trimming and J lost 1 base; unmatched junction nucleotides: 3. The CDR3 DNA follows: TGTGCCAGCAGCCCCCGGACAGGGGGGAACACCGGGGAGCTGTTTTTT. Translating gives CASSPRTGGNTGELFF. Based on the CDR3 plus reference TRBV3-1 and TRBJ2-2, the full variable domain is DTAVSQTPKYLVTQMGNDKSIKCEQNLGHDTMYWYKQDSKKFLKIMFSYNNKELIINETVPNRFSPKSPDKAHLNLHINSLELGDSAVYFCASSPRTGGNTGELFFGEGSRLTVL.

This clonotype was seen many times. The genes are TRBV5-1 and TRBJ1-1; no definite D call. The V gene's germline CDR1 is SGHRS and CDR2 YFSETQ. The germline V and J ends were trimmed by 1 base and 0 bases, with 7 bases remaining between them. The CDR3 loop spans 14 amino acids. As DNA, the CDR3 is TGCGCCAGCAGCTTGCGCACGGTGAACACTGAAGCTTTCTTT. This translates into CASSLRTVNTEAFF.

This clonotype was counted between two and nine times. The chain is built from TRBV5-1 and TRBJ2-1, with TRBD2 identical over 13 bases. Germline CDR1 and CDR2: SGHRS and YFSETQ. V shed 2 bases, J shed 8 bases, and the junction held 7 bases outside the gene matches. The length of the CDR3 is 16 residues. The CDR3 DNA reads TGCGCCAGCAGCTTTATGACTAGCGGGAGGCGCGATGAGCAGTTCTTC. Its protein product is CASSFMTSGRRDEQFF.

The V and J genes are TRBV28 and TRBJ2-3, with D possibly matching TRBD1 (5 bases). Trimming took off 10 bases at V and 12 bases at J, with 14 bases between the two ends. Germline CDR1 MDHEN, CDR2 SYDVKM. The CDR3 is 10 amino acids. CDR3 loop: CAIGSGIQYF. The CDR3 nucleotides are TGTGCCATTGGATCAGGGATTCAGTATTTT.

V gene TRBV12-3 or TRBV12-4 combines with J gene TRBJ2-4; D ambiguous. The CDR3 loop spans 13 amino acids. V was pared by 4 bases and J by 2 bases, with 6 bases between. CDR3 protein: CASSWGTKNIQYF. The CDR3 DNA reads TGTGCCAGCAGTTGGGGTACCAAAAACATTCAGTACTTC.

CDR3: CATSDTDSRGYEQYF. CDR3 DNA sequence: TGTGCCACCAGTGACACGGACAGTCGAGGGTACGAGCAGTACTTC. V gene TRBV24-1 combines with J gene TRBJ2-7, with D perhaps matching TRBD1 (6 bases). Germline-derived CDR1 and CDR2 are KGHDR and SFDVKD. The CDR3 totals 15 residues. V was pared by 4 bases and J by 4 bases, with 16 bases between.

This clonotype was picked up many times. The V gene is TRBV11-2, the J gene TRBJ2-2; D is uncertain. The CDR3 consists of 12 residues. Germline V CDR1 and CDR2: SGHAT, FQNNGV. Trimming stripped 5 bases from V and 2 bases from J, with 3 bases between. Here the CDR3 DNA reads TGTGCCAGCAGCGATAACACCGGGGAGCTGTTTTTT. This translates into CASSDNTGELFF.

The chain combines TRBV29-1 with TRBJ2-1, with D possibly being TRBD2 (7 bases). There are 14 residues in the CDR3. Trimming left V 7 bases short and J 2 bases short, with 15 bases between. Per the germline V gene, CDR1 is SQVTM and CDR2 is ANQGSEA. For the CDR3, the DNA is TGCAGCGCAGTAACGGGGGGCACCTACAATGAGCAGTTCTTC. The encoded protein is CSAVTGGTYNEQFF.

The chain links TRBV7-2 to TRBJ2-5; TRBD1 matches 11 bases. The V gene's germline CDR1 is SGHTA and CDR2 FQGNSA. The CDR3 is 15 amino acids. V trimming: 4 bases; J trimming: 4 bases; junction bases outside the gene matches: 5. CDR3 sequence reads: CASSSTGTGGETQYF. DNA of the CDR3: TGTGCCAGCAGCTCCACCGGGACAGGGGGAGAGACCCAGTACTTC. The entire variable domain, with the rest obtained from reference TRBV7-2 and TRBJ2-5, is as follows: GAGVSQSPSNKVTEKGKDVELRCDPISGHTALYWYRQSLGQGLEFLIYFQGNSAPDKSGLPSDRFSAERTGGSVSTLTIQRTQQEDSAVYLCASSSTGTGGETQYFGPGTRLLVL.

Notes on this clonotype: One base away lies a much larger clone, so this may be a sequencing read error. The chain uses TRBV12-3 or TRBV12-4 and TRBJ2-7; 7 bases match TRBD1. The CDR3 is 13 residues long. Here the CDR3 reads CASSRDSTYEKYF. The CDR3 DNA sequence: TGTGCCAGCAGTCGGGACAGCACCTACGAGAAGTACTTC.

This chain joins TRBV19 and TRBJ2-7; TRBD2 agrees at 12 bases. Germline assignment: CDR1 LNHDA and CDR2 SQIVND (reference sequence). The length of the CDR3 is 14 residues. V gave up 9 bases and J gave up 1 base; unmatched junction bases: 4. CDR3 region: CASLGLAGSYEQYV. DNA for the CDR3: TGTGCCAGCCTAGGACTAGCGGGATCCTACGAGCAGTACGTC.

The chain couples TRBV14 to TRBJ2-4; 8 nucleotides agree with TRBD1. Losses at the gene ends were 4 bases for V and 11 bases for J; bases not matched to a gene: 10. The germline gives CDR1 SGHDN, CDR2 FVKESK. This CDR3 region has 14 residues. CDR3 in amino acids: CASSPAGTGGFQYF. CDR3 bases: TGTGCCAGCAGCCCCGCGGGCACAGGGGGATTTCAGTACTTC.

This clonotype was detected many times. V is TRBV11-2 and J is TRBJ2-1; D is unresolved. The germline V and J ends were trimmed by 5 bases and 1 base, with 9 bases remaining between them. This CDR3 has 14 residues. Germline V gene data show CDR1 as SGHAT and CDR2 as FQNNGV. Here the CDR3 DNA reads TGTGCCAGCAGCCGACCCGGGTCCTACAATGAGCAGTTCTTC. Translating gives CASSRPGSYNEQFF.

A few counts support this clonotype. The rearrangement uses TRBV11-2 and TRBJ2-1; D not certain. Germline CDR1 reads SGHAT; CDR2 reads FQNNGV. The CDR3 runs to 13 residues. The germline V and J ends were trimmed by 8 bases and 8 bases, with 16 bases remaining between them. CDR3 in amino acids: CASETLRYDEQFF. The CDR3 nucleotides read TGTGCCAGCGAAACTCTAAGGTACGATGAGCAGTTCTTC.

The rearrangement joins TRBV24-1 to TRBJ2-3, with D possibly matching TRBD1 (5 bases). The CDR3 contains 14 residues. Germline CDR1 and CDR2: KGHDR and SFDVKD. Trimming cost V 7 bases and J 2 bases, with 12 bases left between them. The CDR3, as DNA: TGTGCCACCAGGGAGACTGGACACACAGATACGCAGTATTTT. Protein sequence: CATRETGHTDTQYF.